The 26 T cell receptor beta chains listed next were all sequenced from one sample in a study of T cell changes during pregnancy in multiple sclerosis. Sequenced by immunoSEQ multiplex PCR; TCRdb stores in-frame clones only, minus some. The table has almost 35,000 clones, roughly nine tenths seen once. This specimen consisted of CD8+ T cells from peripheral blood mononuclear cells, obtained in the first trimester of pregnancy. These receptors were collected from a female donor with multiple sclerosis, enrolled in a pregnancy study.

The rearrangement joins TRBV9 to TRBJ2-2, with TRBD2 identical over 11 bases. V shed 4 bases, J shed 4 bases, and the junction held 6 bases outside the gene matches. CDR3 length equals 16 residues. Germline V gene lookup returns CDR1 SGDLS and CDR2 YYNGEE. In nucleotides, the CDR3 is TGTGCCAGCAGCCCGCGGACTAGCGGGCCCACCGGGGAGCTGTTTTTT. It specifies CASSPRTSGPTGELFF.

A word on this clone: Other DNA sequences in the sample encode the same CDR3. V usage is TRBV27 and J usage is TRBJ1-5, with D unresolved. Trimming took 6 bases from V and 6 from J, leaving 9 bases between them. From germline, CDR1 is MNHEY and CDR2 SMNVEV (reference sequence). There are 12 residues in the CDR3. The CDR3 sequence: CASSLIGQPQHF. DNA for the CDR3: TGTGCCAGCAGCCTAATCGGTCAGCCCCAGCATTTT.

This clone was counted between two and nine times. The chain has TRBV29-1 and TRBJ1-1; TRBD1 aligns across 11 bases. This CDR3 contains 15 residues. The J segment lost 7 bases and the V segment lost 3 bases, leaving 10 bases of the junction unmatched. CDR1 and CDR2 (germline): SQVTM, ANQGSEA. CDR3 residues: CSVERDRGGHNEAFF. In DNA form, the CDR3 reads TGCAGCGTTGAGCGGGACAGGGGGGGGCACAATGAAGCTTTCTTT.

This clone was seen a handful of times. This rearrangement joins TRBV5-1 to TRBJ2-1; a weak D match, TRBD1 (5 bases). Trimming stripped 0 bases from V and 7 bases from J, with 11 bases between. The CDR3 covers 14 residues. Germline V gene lookup returns CDR1 SGHRS and CDR2 YFSETQ. The CDR3 DNA reads as TGCGCCAGCAGCTTGGAGTTTCCAGGGAATGAGCAGTTCTTC. It is translated as CASSLEFPGNEQFF. Complete variable domain (other parts from reference TRBV5-1 and TRBJ2-1): KAGVTQTPRYLIKTRGQQVTLSCSPISGHRSVSWYQQTPGQGLQFLFEYFSETQRNKGNFPGRFSGRQFSNSRSEMNVSTLELGDSALYLCASSLEFPGNEQFFGPGTRLTVL.

This chain connects TRBV27 to TRBJ2-3; TRBD2 agrees at 9 bases. CDR3 length: 16 residues. Germline V lookup: CDR1 MNHEY, CDR2 SMNVEV (reference sequence). V was clipped by 5 bases and J by 5 bases; unmatched bases: 11. This CDR3 reads CASSSRSGGIIDTQYF. The CDR3 bases are TGTGCCAGCAGTAGTAGGAGCGGGGGGATTATAGATACGCAGTATTTT.

This rearrangement joins TRBV6-4 to TRBJ2-1, with 12 bases identical to TRBD2. Germline CDR1 and CDR2: MRHNA and SNTAGT. This CDR3 region has 14 residues. Unmatched junction bases numbered 5, after V lost 9 bases and J lost 5 bases. For the CDR3, the DNA is TGTGCCAGTTCGACTAGCGGGAGTCACAATGAGCAGTTCTTC. It specifies CASSTSGSHNEQFF.

CDR3 DNA: TGTGCCAGCAGCGGGGGGGGGACCCAGTACTTC. Amino acid sequence: CASSGGGTQYF. The chain couples TRBV5-4 to TRBJ2-5, with TRBD2 identical over 7 bases. Per the germline V gene, CDR1 is SGHNT and CDR2 is YYREEE (reference sequence). With 4 bases clipped from V and 7 bases from J, the junction kept 1 base outside the gene matches. The CDR3 is 11 residues long.

The chain is built from TRBV6-5 and TRBJ2-7; D perhaps matches TRBD1 (5 bases). V lost 6 bases, J lost 4 bases, and 16 bases lay in between. The germline V gene encodes CDR1 MNHEY and CDR2 SVGAGI. This CDR3 is built from 14 residues. Here the CDR3 reads CASRTGLSGYEQYF. DNA of the CDR3: TGTGCCAGCAGAACAGGTCTCTCTGGGTACGAGCAGTACTTC.

The V and J genes are TRBV7-6 and TRBJ2-7, with 7 positions matching TRBD1. In germline, CDR1 is SGHVS, CDR2 FNYEAQ. This CDR3 has 15 residues. The V segment lost 5 bases and the J segment 2 bases; nucleotides outside the gene matches: 9. The CDR3 protein is CASSLRKGATYEQYF. The CDR3 DNA follows: TGTGCCAGCAGCCTGAGGAAGGGGGCCACCTACGAGCAGTACTTC.

The J gene is TRBJ2-3, the V gene TRBV27; D gene unclear. The V end was cut by 1 base, the J end by 0 bases, with 14 bases between. Germline values: CDR1 MNHEY, CDR2 SMNVEV (reference sequence). This CDR3 is built from 17 residues. The CDR3 region is CASSLLAASISTDTQYF. CDR3 DNA sequence: TGTGCCAGCAGTTTATTGGCGGCCAGCATCAGCACAGATACGCAGTATTTT.

The chain is built from TRBV5-4 and TRBJ2-1, with D unresolved. Trimming cost V 6 bases and J 5 bases, with 12 bases left between them. Germline CDR1 SGHNT, CDR2 YYREEE (reference sequence). This CDR3 region has 13 residues. CDR3 in amino acids: CASTTGDNNEQFF. The CDR3 nucleotides read TGTGCCAGCACCACTGGTGACAACAATGAGCAGTTCTTC.

Only one count was recorded for this clone. The CDR3, as DNA: TGTGCCAGCAGCTCCCCGAGCTCTGGAAACACCATATATTTT. Its translation: CASSSPSSGNTIYF. The chain joins TRBV11-2 to TRBJ1-3; D gene unclear. The V gene's germline CDR1 is SGHAT and CDR2 FQNNGV. This CDR3 region has 14 residues. Trimming removed 4 bases at V and 0 bases at J, with 7 bases between.

The chain uses TRBV2 and TRBJ2-7; D is ambiguous. CDR1 and CDR2 (germline): SNHLY, FYNNEI. This CDR3 is 11 amino acids long. The V and J ends lost 6 bases and 2 bases respectively, with 5 bases between them. CDR3 in DNA: TGTGCCAGCAGCCTTGCCTACGAGCAGTACTTC. This translates into CASSLAYEQYF.

CDR3 sequence reads: CASSKVGLTSGNPDTQYF. The CDR3 coding sequence is TGTGCCAGCAGCAAAGTGGGGTTGACTAGCGGGAATCCAGATACGCAGTATTTT. This chain joins TRBV21-1 and TRBJ2-3; TRBD2 reflects the table's D call only, with no check against the DNA. TRBV21-1 is recorded as a pseudogene. This CDR3 is 18 amino acids long.

The genes are TRBV5-4 and TRBJ1-1, with D uncertain. Germline V lookup: CDR1 SGHNT, CDR2 YYREEE (reference sequence). Trimming took off 4 bases at V and 3 bases at J, with 19 bases between the two ends. The CDR3 spans 16 residues. The CDR3 nucleotides are TGTGCCAGCAGCCCGAGGACTGATCGGGCCCACACTGAAGCTTTCTTT. This gives the protein CASSPRTDRAHTEAFF.

The chain employs TRBV21-1 and TRBJ2-5; the table gives TRBD2 as D, unverified against the DNA. TRBV21-1 represents a pseudogene. The CDR3 covers 13 residues. DNA for the CDR3: TGTGCCAGCAAATGCGGGGGAAAAGAGACCCAGTACTTC. Translating gives CASKCGGKETQYF.

V is TRBV19 and J is TRBJ2-1, with 8 positions matching TRBD2. Trimming at V came to 9 bases and at J to 0 bases, leaving 1 base not matched to a gene. CDR3 size: 13 residues. The V gene's germline CDR1 is LNHDA and CDR2 SQIVND (reference sequence). The CDR3 here is CASGTSSYNEQFF. For the CDR3, the DNA is TGTGCCAGCGGGACTAGCTCCTACAATGAGCAGTTCTTC.

The chain links TRBV4-3 to TRBJ2-1; maybe TRBD1 (5 bases). The CDR3 has 13 amino acids. The germline V and J ends were trimmed by 5 bases and 7 bases, with 12 bases remaining between them. CDR1 and CDR2 (germline): LGHNA, YSLEER. In DNA, the CDR3 is TGCGCCAGCAGCGAAAGGGGTAGAAATGAGCAGTTCTTC. The encoded protein is CASSERGRNEQFF.

CDR3 bases: TGTGCCACCCTAGGCACGAAGGCAGATACGCAGTATTTT. Its translation is CATLGTKADTQYF. The chain is built from TRBV18 and TRBJ2-3; D is ambiguous. Trimming pared 10 bases from V and 4 bases from J, leaving 15 bases between. The CDR3 covers 13 residues. The V gene's germline CDR1 is KGHSH and CDR2 LQKENI. Full variable domain (missing parts from reference TRBV18 and TRBJ2-3): NAGVMQNPRHLVRRRGQEARLRCSPMKGHSHVYWYRQLPEEGLKFMVYLQKENIIDESGMPKERFSAEFPKEGPSILRIQQVVRGDSAAYFCATLGTKADTQYFGPGTRLTVL.

V gene TRBV18 combines with J gene TRBJ1-3; TRBD1 matches at 7 bases. This CDR3 spans 16 amino acids. Germline V gives CDR1 KGHSH, CDR2 LQKENI. The junction had 6 bases not matched to a gene; V was cut back by 3 bases and J by 1 base. The CDR3 nucleotides are TGTGCCAGCTCACCCCTCGGGACAGAGTCTGGAAACACCATATATTTT. Translation gives CASSPLGTESGNTIYF.

The chain has TRBV6-5 and TRBJ1-1; 8 bases line up with TRBD1. The germline V gene has CDR1 MNHEY and CDR2 SVGAGI. V lost 5 bases, J lost 4 bases, and 9 bases stayed unmatched. The CDR3 length is 15 residues. The CDR3 here is CASSSTTGGGTEAFF. In DNA, the CDR3 is TGTGCCAGCAGTAGCACTACAGGGGGGGGCACTGAAGCTTTCTTT.

The genes are TRBV28 and TRBJ1-5, with 7 nucleotides matching TRBD1. This CDR3 has 14 amino acids. Germline values: CDR1 MDHEN, CDR2 SYDVKM. The V and J ends lost 4 bases and 8 bases, in that order; junction bases with no gene match: 8. In nucleotides, the CDR3 is TGTGCCAGCAGTTCCCAGGGGGAATGGGAGCCCCAGCATTTT. Translation gives CASSSQGEWEPQHF.

J is TRBJ1-2 and V is TRBV5-1; TRBD1 matches 8 bases. Germline V gives CDR1 SGHRS, CDR2 YFSETQ. The CDR3 loop spans 14 amino acids. The V and J ends lost 4 bases and 2 bases, in that order; junction bases with no gene match: 4. The CDR3 coding sequence is TGCGCCAGCAGCGGACAGGGAGGGAACTATGGCTACACCTTC. The encoded protein is CASSGQGGNYGYTF.

The J gene is TRBJ2-1, the V gene TRBV7-9, with D unclear. Germline lookup yields CDR1 SEHNR and CDR2 FQNEAQ (reference sequence). CDR3 length equals 12 residues. V lost 3 bases to trimming and J lost 3 bases, with 3 bases between them. In DNA, the CDR3 is TGTGCCAGCAGCTTCGGCTACAATGAGCAGTTCTTC. It encodes CASSFGYNEQFF.

The rearrangement uses TRBV28 and TRBJ2-2; 7 bases match TRBD1. Germline CDR1 reads MDHEN; CDR2 reads SYDVKM. The length of the CDR3 is 17 residues. J gave up 2 bases and V 3 bases, and 9 bases lay outside the gene matches. The CDR3, as DNA: TGTGCCAGCAGTTTTTTACAGGGGCCCCTCAACACCGGGGAGCTGTTTTTT. This sequence encodes CASSFLQGPLNTGELFF.

The CDR3 sequence is CASSRPQGLGGYTF. CDR3 coding DNA: TGTGCCAGCAGCCGACCCCAGGGGTTGGGTGGCTACACCTTC. The gene calls are TRBV27 and TRBJ1-2; perhaps TRBD1 as D (6 bases). The CDR3 consists of 14 residues. Germline CDR1 reads MNHEY; CDR2 reads SMNVEV (reference sequence). V lost 6 bases and J 7 bases, leaving 18 bases between the germline ends.